This T cell receptor beta chain was observed in a study of blood T cells in healthy people across ages. Study-wide results and limits: Across samples, TCR beta diversity tracked strongly with naive T cell percentage.

The second PCR ran about 6 to 12 cycles with a sample-barcoded 5' primer and J-beta primers. MiXCR, applied by TCRdb to the 5' RACE reads, yields one record per CDR3 protein. The top ten hold about 19% of the sample, which has 650,000 to 800,000 distinct CDR3 sequences, under 45% seen once. This clonotype was observed a few times. Antigen specificity is unknown. This CDR3 has 14 amino acids. The V gene lost 2 bases and the J gene lost 5 bases, with 13 bases spanning the gap. From germline, CDR1 is MNHEY and CDR2 SVGAGI. Extracted total RNA amounted to at least 6 micrograms for each sample. This receptor was obtained from a man between 60 and 70 years old in good health. V and J are TRBV6-5 and TRBJ2-7, with a weak D call TRBD1 (5 bases). The sample consisted of blood. This chain's CDR3 is CASSYVAGWDEQYF. CDR3 DNA sequence: TGTGCCAGCAGTTACGTTGCAGGGTGGGACGAGCAGTACTTC.